This passage covers 6 T cell receptor beta chains from one sample sequenced in a study of T-cell memory formation after mild COVID-19. TCRdb passed the 5' RACE reads through MiXCR, listing each CDR3 protein once. Of roughly 600,000 distinct CDR3 sequences in the sample, more than 15% are singletons; the top ten hold 12%. Sequencing was carried out using PBMCs or a T cell subset sorted from them (not recorded which). These TCRs come from an adult woman who had mild COVID-19 (a few samples of this study predate the infection). Cell type and time point are not known.

This clonotype is a singleton in its sample. CDR3 region: CASSDPDRREFF. The CDR3 DNA sequence: TGTGCCAGCAGTGACCCAGACAGGAGAGAGTTCTTC. The V call is TRBV25-1, the J call TRBJ2-1; D perhaps matches TRBD1 (6 bases). The CDR3 runs 12 residues. Germline V gene lookup returns CDR1 MGHDK and CDR2 SYGVNS. V gave up 3 bases and J gave up 14 bases, with 14 bases separating them.

The rearrangement joins TRBV15 to TRBJ2-3; a weak D match, TRBD1 (7 bases). Germline V gives CDR1 LNHNV, CDR2 YYDKDF (reference sequence). The CDR3 consists of 21 residues. With 1 base removed from V and 2 bases from J, the gap between germline ends came to 28 bases. The chain's CDR3 is CATSRAFEEGANPLSTDTQYF. In nucleotides, the CDR3 is TGTGCCACCAGCAGAGCCTTCGAGGAGGGGGCGAATCCCCTCTCCACAGATACGCAGTATTTT.

This clonotype was picked up a small number of times. The chain links TRBV4-1 to TRBJ2-7; a weak D match, TRBD1 (5 bases). CDR1 is MGHRA and CDR2 is YSYEKL in the germline V gene. V dropped 0 bases and J dropped 2 bases, with 8 bases sitting between them. The CDR3 length is 14 residues. CDR3 region: CASSQEGAAYEQYF. The CDR3 DNA sequence: TGCGCCAGCAGCCAAGAAGGGGCGGCCTACGAGCAGTACTTC.

The V call is TRBV5-1, the J call TRBJ2-3, with 10 bases that match TRBD2. The germline gives CDR1 SGHRS, CDR2 YFSETQ. This CDR3 is built from 15 residues. V lost 4 bases, J lost 2 bases, and 4 bases stayed unmatched. Written as DNA, the CDR3 is TGCGCCAGCAGCATCACTAGCGGGGACACAGATACGCAGTATTTT. Amino acid sequence: CASSITSGDTDTQYF.

At least ten counts were recorded for this clonotype. Here the CDR3 DNA reads TGTGCCAGCAGTTCCATATACGAGCAGTACTTC. It specifies CASSSIYEQYF. The rearrangement uses TRBV7-2 and TRBJ2-7; D unresolved. This CDR3 has 11 amino acids. Germline V gives CDR1 SGHTA, CDR2 FQGNSA. V shed 6 bases and J shed 4 bases, with 7 bases lying between them.

This chain connects TRBV11-1 to TRBJ1-1; 8 bases map to TRBD1. The CDR3 totals 16 residues. Losses at the gene ends were 2 bases for V and 5 bases for J; bases not matched to a gene: 10. The germline V gene encodes CDR1 SGHAT and CDR2 FQDESV (reference sequence). CDR3 DNA sequence: TGTGCCAGCAGCTTAAGACAGGGGCCCCCTTTTACTGAAGCTTTCTTT. Translation: CASSLRQGPPFTEAFF.